The 23 T cell receptor beta chains below were found in one sample sequenced in a study of T-cell memory formation after mild COVID-19 (TCRdb year 2021). Library preparation was by 5' RACE. For sequencing, an Illumina NovaSeq 6000 was employed. TCRdb reprocessing: public reads trimmed at Q25 with fastp, clones called with MiXCR, in-frame beta chains kept. Records with the same CDR3 protein are collapsed into one entry carrying the most frequent genes and DNA. In all, the sample holds more than 400,000 distinct CDR3 sequences, and 15% to 20% of those were seen once. The ten largest clones capture over 9% of the sample. What was sequenced was PBMCs or a T cell subset sorted from them (not recorded which). The origin of the receptors is an adult woman who had mild COVID-19 (a few samples of this study predate the infection). The sample titles of this study are shuffled in the database, so cell type and time point are left out; the donor was told from shared clones.

This chain joins TRBV5-1 and TRBJ1-6; D may be TRBD1 (5 bases). V dropped 4 bases and J dropped 16 bases, with 24 bases sitting between them. Germline CDR1 reads SGHRS; CDR2 reads YFSETQ. The CDR3 totals 15 residues. Written as DNA, the CDR3 is TGCGCCAGCAGCCCCGGGGACGGCTCTTTGTTCTCTCTCCACTTT. It specifies CASSPGDGSLFSLHF.

This clonotype has a handful of counts. The CDR3 loop is CASSLGPSASSEQFF. The CDR3, as DNA: TGTGCCAGCAGCTTAGGTCCTTCGGCGTCGAGTGAGCAGTTCTTC. The V gene is TRBV7-6, the J gene TRBJ2-1; D is ambiguous. The V end was cut by 1 base, the J end by 9 bases, with 16 bases between. Germline V gene data show CDR1 as SGHVS and CDR2 as FNYEAQ. This CDR3 has 15 residues.

This clonotype came up a few times. V gene TRBV24-1 combines with J gene TRBJ2-1; D gene ambiguous. Trimming removed 0 bases at V and 5 bases at J, with 7 bases between. The CDR3 contains 14 residues. CDR1 and CDR2 (germline): KGHDR, SFDVKD. The CDR3 is CATSDLIVNNEQFF. DNA for the CDR3: TGTGCCACCAGTGATTTGATCGTCAACAATGAGCAGTTCTTC.

In its sample, this clonotype was seen many times. The rearrangement joins TRBV7-6 to TRBJ2-2; perhaps TRBD1 as D (5 bases). V dropped 5 bases and J dropped 0 bases, with 16 bases sitting between them. The length of the CDR3 is 17 residues. CDR1 and CDR2 from the germline V gene are SGHVS and FNYEAQ. The CDR3 coding sequence is TGTGCCAGCAGCCGTCAGGGATCGGCCTCGAACACCGGGGAGCTGTTTTTT. This sequence encodes CASSRQGSASNTGELFF.

The chain links TRBV4-1 to TRBJ2-7; 8 positions match TRBD1. The trim removed 3 bases at V and 3 bases at J, leaving 10 bases unmatched. The CDR3 loop spans 16 amino acids. Per germline, CDR1 MGHRA and CDR2 YSYEKL. The CDR3 coding sequence is TGCGCCAGCAGCCAGCTATTCAGTGACAGGGGCTACGAGCAGTACTTC. Translation: CASSQLFSDRGYEQYF.

This clonotype showed up just a few times. The genes are TRBV27 and TRBJ1-5, with 7 positions matching TRBD1. V lost 5 bases, J lost 9 bases, and 16 bases stayed unmatched. The CDR3 sequence is 16 residues long. Germline-derived CDR1 and CDR2 are MNHEY and SMNVEV (reference sequence). CDR3 DNA sequence: TGTGCCAGCAGTAGACGACAGGGCCCGTTTGTTGGGCCCCAGCATTTT. The encoded protein is CASSRRQGPFVGPQHF.

This clonotype was seen more than once but under ten times. The V and J genes are TRBV5-6 and TRBJ2-1; D might be TRBD1 (5 bases). The CDR3 consists of 14 residues. The V gene lost 5 bases and the J gene lost 2 bases, with 11 bases spanning the gap. CDR1 is SGHDT and CDR2 is YYEEEE in the germline V gene. As DNA, the CDR3 is TGTGCCAGCAGGATGCAGGGAACCTACAATGAGCAGTTCTTC. This translates into CASRMQGTYNEQFF.

This clonotype was found many times. The V and J genes are TRBV12-3 or TRBV12-4 and TRBJ1-5; no reliable D call. The CDR3 has 16 amino acids. Trimming pared 2 bases from V and 4 bases from J, leaving 15 bases between. This CDR3 reads CASSLTSGSRNQPQHF. The CDR3 DNA reads as TGTGCCAGCAGTTTAACATCGGGCAGTCGTAATCAGCCCCAGCATTTT.

This clonotype has more than one count but fewer than ten. The V call is TRBV5-6, the J call TRBJ1-6; D is possibly TRBD1 (5 bases). Per the germline V gene, CDR1 is SGHDT and CDR2 is YYEEEE. The V end was cut by 1 base, the J end by 7 bases, with 12 bases between. The CDR3 covers 15 residues. The CDR3 region is CASSLKWGWNSPLHF. CDR3 bases: TGTGCCAGCAGCTTGAAGTGGGGGTGGAATTCACCCCTCCACTTT. The variable domain in full, with the rest retrieved from reference TRBV5-6 and TRBJ1-6, is DAGVTQSPTHLIKTRGQQVTLRCSPKSGHDTVSWYQQALGQGPQFIFQYYEEEERQRGNFPDRFSGHQFPNYSSELNVNALLLGDSALYLCASSLKWGWNSPLHFGNGTRLTVT.

The CDR3 reads CASSLRGGRGYTF. In nucleotides, the CDR3 is TGTGCCAGCAGTTTGCGGGGAGGTAGGGGCTACACCTTC. This sequence joins TRBV12-3 or TRBV12-4 and TRBJ1-2; no clear D. The CDR3 is 13 amino acids. The V end was cut by 3 bases, the J end by 8 bases, with 13 bases between.

This clonotype was counted a few times. The chain uses TRBV15 and TRBJ2-5, with TRBD1 as a possible D gene (6 bases). CDR1 and CDR2 (germline): LNHNV, YYDKDF (reference sequence). This CDR3 contains 15 residues. V shed 5 bases and J shed 5 bases, with 18 bases lying between them. The CDR3 DNA is TGTGCCACCAGCTTCTTCCGGGACAAGGGGGAGACCCAGTACTTC. Translating it yields CATSFFRDKGETQYF. The whole variable domain, remainder taken from reference TRBV15 and TRBJ2-5, is DAMVIQNPRYQVTQFGKPVTLSCSQTLNHNVMYWYQQKSSQAPKLLFHYYDKDFNNEADTPDNFQSRRPNTSFCFLDIRSPGLGDTAMYLCATSFFRDKGETQYFGPGTRLLVL.

V is TRBV4-2 and J is TRBJ2-2; D might be TRBD2 (5 bases). The CDR3 length is 16 residues. The V end lost 1 base, the J end lost 0 bases, and 9 bases lay between the germline ends. Germline V CDR1 and CDR2: LGHNA, YNFKEQ. The chain's CDR3 is CASSQVRATNTGELFF. As DNA, the CDR3 is TGTGCCAGCAGCCAAGTGCGGGCTACGAACACCGGGGAGCTGTTTTTT.

This chain joins TRBV29-1 and TRBJ2-5; 7 nucleotides match TRBD1. Trimming cost V 7 bases and J 0 bases; bases outside gene matches: 2. The CDR3 runs 12 residues. The germline V gene encodes CDR1 SQVTM and CDR2 ANQGSEA. CDR3 bases: TGCAGCGGTGGGACAGACCAAGAGACCCAGTACTTC. Protein sequence: CSGGTDQETQYF.

This clonotype was observed a few times. The genes are TRBV20-1 and TRBJ1-1, with D tentatively TRBD1 (6 bases). In germline, CDR1 is DFQATT, CDR2 SNEGSKA (reference sequence). The CDR3 runs to 14 residues. Trimming took 1 base from V and 6 from J, leaving 15 bases between them. The chain's CDR3 is CSARANRVRAEAFF. The CDR3 region has the DNA TGCAGTGCTAGAGCGAACAGGGTGAGGGCTGAAGCTTTCTTT.

The sample holds a few counts of this clonotype. The V and J genes are TRBV3-1 and TRBJ1-2; 7 nucleotides line up with TRBD1. Germline-derived CDR1 and CDR2 are LGHDT and YNNKEL (reference sequence). The CDR3 consists of 16 residues. The ends lost 4 bases at V and 4 bases at J; junction bases unmatched: 12. CDR3 nucleotides: TGTGCCAGCAGCCGACAGGGTCGGAACCCGTTCTATGGCTACACCTTC. It yields the protein CASSRQGRNPFYGYTF.

The chain carries TRBV9 and TRBJ2-2; the match to TRBD2 covers 9 bases. The CDR3 consists of 16 residues. Trimming took 3 bases from V and 4 from J; bases not matched to a gene: 7. CDR1 SGDLS and CDR2 YYNGEE come from the germline V gene. CDR3 coding DNA: TGTGCCAGCAGCGGGATGGGACTAGCCGTCACCGGGGAGCTGTTTTTT. Amino acid sequence: CASSGMGLAVTGELFF.

The CDR3 loop reads CASSPPSPTAGTQYF. The CDR3 bases are TGTGCCAGCAGTCCCCCTTCCCCGACCGCCGGTACCCAGTACTTC. The rearrangement joins TRBV12-3 or TRBV12-4 to TRBJ2-5; D is ambiguous. V lost 5 bases and J lost 8, with 21 bases in between. The CDR3 loop spans 15 amino acids.

The chain is built from TRBV5-1 and TRBJ2-7; 8 positions match TRBD2. V was pared by 0 bases and J by 2 bases, with 10 bases of the junction left unmatched. This CDR3 comprises 17 residues. Germline CDR1 reads SGHRS; CDR2 reads YFSETQ. DNA for the CDR3: TGCGCCAGCAGCTTGGAGGTCAGACGGGAGGGCCCCTACGAGCAGTACTTC. It specifies CASSLEVRREGPYEQYF.

The chain links TRBV11-2 to TRBJ2-5; possibly TRBD1 or TRBD2 for D (6 bases each). This CDR3 has 16 amino acids. Germline loops: CDR1 SGHAT, CDR2 FQNNGV. Trimming took 5 bases from V and 5 from J, leaving 21 bases between them. Here the CDR3 reads CASSEEGGPFRETQYF. CDR3 in DNA: TGTGCCAGCAGCGAGGAGGGGGGACCCTTCCGGGAGACCCAGTACTTC.

This clonotype was seen ten or more times. The chain employs TRBV20-1 and TRBJ2-3; 10 bases align to TRBD2. The CDR3 is made up of 16 amino acids. The J segment lost 2 bases and the V segment lost 1 base, leaving 6 bases of the junction unmatched. Germline CDR1 reads DFQATT; CDR2 reads SNEGSKA (reference sequence). The CDR3 DNA reads TGCAGTGCTAGAGGAGCTAGCGGGGGAGACACAGATACGCAGTATTTT. Protein sequence: CSARGASGGDTDTQYF.

This clonotype has ten or more counts. The genes are TRBV7-7 and TRBJ2-3, with D maybe TRBD1 (5 bases). V lost 6 bases, J lost 2 bases, and 9 bases lay in between. The CDR3 extends over 13 amino acids. The germline V gene encodes CDR1 SSHAT and CDR2 FNYEAQ (reference sequence). This CDR3 is CASSLDITDTQYF. The CDR3 bases are TGTGCCAGCAGTTTGGACATCACAGATACGCAGTATTTT.

This chain uses TRBV18 with TRBJ2-7; D is perhaps TRBD2 (5 bases). Germline CDR1 is KGHSH and CDR2 is LQKENI. The CDR3 spans 13 residues. V shed 2 bases and J shed 5 bases, with 10 bases lying between them. Here the CDR3 DNA reads TGTGCCAGCTCACCATTTGCGGGCCACGAGCAGTACTTC. Its translation: CASSPFAGHEQYF.

At least ten counts were recorded for this clonotype. V is TRBV7-2 and J is TRBJ2-1; possible D gene TRBD2, 5 bases. The CDR3 extends over 13 amino acids. Trimming pared 7 bases from V and 9 bases from J, leaving 16 bases between. Germline V lookup: CDR1 SGHTA, CDR2 FQGNSA. The CDR3 bases are TGTGCCAGCACCAAAGGGAGTGAGGGTGAGCAGTTCTTC. This encodes CASTKGSEGEQFF.